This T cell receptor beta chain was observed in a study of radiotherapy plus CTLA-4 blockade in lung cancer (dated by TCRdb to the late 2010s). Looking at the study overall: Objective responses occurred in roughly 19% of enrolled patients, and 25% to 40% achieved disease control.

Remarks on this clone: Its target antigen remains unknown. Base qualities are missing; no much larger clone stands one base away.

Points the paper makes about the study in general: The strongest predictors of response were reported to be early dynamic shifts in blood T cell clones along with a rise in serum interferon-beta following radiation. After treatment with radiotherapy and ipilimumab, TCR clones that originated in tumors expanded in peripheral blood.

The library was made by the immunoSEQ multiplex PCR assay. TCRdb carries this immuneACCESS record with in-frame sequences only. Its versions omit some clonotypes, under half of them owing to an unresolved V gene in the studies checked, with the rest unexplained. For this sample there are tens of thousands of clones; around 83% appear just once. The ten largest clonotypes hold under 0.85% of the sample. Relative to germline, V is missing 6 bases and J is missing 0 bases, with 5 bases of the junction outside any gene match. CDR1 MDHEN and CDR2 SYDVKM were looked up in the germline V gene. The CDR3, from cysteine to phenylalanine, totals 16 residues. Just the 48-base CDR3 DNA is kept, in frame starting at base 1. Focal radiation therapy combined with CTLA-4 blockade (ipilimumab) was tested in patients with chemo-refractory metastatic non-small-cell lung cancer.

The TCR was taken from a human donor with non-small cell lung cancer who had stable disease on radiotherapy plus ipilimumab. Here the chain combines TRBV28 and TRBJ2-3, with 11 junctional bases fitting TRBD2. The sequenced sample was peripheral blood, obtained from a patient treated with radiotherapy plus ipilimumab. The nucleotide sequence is TGTGCCAGCAGCTCCGGGACTAGCGGAAGCACAGATACGCAGTATTTT. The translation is CASSSGTSGSTDTQYF.